This T cell receptor (beta chain) stems from a study of beta chain features in type 1 diabetes. Study details: Over all samples combined, some 99,000,000 sorted cells were examined. Broader study findings: TCRB rearrangement may or may not be influenced by HLA type; here this remained unresolved. PCR may have favored shorter templates equally in patients and controls. All four CD4+ subsets of Type 1 diabetes patients contained TCRB CDR3s that were moderately but significantly shorter.

As concerns this clone: Antigen: not known.

This CDR3 has 18 amino acids. Germline CDR1 reads MGHRA; CDR2 reads YSYEKL. V was clipped by 3 bases and J by 0 bases; unmatched bases: 10. Investigators reverse transcribed all isolated RNA, so they sequenced expressed TCRB transcripts. Using immunoSEQ multiplex PCR, the repertoire was profiled, and TCRdb retains in-frame clones only, with some absent. The sample has 50,000 to 65,000 clones, roughly 41% seen once. The gene calls are TRBV4-1 and TRBJ1-4, with 7 bases lining up with TRBD1. This TCR was recovered from a man aged 25-45 years with type 1 diabetes. The sequencing sample was made of Tregs from blood. CDR3: CASSQTGTASATNEKLFF. As DNA, the CDR3 is TGCGCCAGCAGCCAGACCGGGACAGCGTCCGCAACTAATGAAAAACTGTTTTTT.